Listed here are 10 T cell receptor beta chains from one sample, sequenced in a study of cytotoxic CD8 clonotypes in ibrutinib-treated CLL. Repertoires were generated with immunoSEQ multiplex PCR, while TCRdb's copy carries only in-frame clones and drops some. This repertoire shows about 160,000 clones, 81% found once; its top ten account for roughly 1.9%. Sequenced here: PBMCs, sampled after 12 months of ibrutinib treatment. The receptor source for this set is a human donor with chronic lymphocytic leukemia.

CDR3 nucleotides: TGTGCCAGCAGCTTAGAGCCTCTCGATACGCAGTATTTT. This translates into CASSLEPLDTQYF. This chain connects TRBV11-2 to TRBJ2-3; D uncertain. The germline CDR1 and CDR2 sequences are SGHAT and FQNNGV. The CDR3 loop spans 13 amino acids. Trimming removed 0 bases at V and 6 bases at J, with 7 bases between.

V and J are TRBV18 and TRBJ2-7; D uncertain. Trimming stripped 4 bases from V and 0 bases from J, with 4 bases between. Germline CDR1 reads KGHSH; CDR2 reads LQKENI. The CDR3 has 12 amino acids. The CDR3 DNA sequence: TGTGCCAGCTCACGTAGCTCCTACGAGCAGTACTTC. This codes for CASSRSSYEQYF.

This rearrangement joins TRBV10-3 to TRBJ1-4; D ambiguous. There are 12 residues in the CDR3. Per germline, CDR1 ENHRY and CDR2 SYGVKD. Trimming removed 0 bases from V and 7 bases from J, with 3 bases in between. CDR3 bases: TGTGCCATCAGTGAGTCCCGTGAAAAACTGTTTTTT. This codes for CAISESREKLFF.

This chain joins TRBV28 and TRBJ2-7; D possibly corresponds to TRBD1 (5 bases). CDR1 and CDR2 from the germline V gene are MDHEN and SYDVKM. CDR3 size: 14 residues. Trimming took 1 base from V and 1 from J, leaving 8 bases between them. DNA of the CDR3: TGTGCCAGCAGTTTATTTCAGGGTTCCTACGAGCAGTACTTC. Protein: CASSLFQGSYEQYF. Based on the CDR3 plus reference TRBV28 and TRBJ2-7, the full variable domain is DVKVTQSSRYLVKRTGEKVFLECVQDMDHENMFWYRQDPGLGLRLIYFSYDVKMKEKGDIPEGYSVSREKKERFSLILESASTNQTSMYLCASSLFQGSYEQYFGPGTRLTVT.

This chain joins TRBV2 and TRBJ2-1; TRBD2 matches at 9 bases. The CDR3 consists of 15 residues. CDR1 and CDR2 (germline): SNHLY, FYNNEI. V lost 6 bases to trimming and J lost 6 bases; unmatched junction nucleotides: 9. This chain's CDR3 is CASRPGTSFRNEQFF. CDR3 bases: TGTGCCAGCAGACCCGGGACTAGCTTCCGCAATGAGCAGTTCTTC. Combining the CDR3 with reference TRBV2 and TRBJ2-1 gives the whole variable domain EPEVTQTPSHQVTQMGQEVILRCVPISNHLYFYWYRQILGQKVEFLVSFYNNEISEKSEIFDDQFSVERPDGSNFTLKIRSTKLEDSAMYFCASRPGTSFRNEQFFGPGTRLTVL.

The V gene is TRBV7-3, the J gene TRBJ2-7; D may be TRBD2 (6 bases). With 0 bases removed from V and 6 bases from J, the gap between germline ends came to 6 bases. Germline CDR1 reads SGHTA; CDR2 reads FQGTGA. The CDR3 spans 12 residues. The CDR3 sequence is CASSLTAGEQYF. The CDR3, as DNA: TGTGCCAGCAGCTTAACAGCGGGCGAGCAGTACTTC.

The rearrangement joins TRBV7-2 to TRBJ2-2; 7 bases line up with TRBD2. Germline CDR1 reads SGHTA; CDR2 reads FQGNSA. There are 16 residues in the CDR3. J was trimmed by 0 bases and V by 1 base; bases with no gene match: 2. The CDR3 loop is CASSLVGGTNTGELFF. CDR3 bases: TGTGCCAGCAGCTTAGTCGGGGGGACGAACACCGGGGAGCTGTTTTTT. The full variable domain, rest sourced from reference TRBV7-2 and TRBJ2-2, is GAGVSQSPSNKVTEKGKDVELRCDPISGHTALYWYRQSLGQGLEFLIYFQGNSAPDKSGLPSDRFSAERTGGSVSTLTIQRTQQEDSAVYLCASSLVGGTNTGELFFGEGSRLTVL.

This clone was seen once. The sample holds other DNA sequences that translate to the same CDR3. The CDR3 here is CASTTFERGTEAFF. CDR3 nucleotide sequence: TGTGCCAGCACCACGTTCGAAAGGGGTACTGAAGCTTTCTTT. The genes are TRBV7-3 and TRBJ1-1, with a weak D call TRBD1 (5 bases). Germline V gene data show CDR1 as SGHTA and CDR2 as FQGTGA. The CDR3 covers 14 residues. V was pared by 7 bases and J by 5 bases, with 17 bases between.

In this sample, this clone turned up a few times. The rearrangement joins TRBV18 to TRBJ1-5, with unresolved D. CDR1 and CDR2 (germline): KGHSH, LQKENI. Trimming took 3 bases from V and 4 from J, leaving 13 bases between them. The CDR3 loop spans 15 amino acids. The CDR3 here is CASSPTAQRNQPQHF. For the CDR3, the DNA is TGTGCCAGCTCACCCACTGCGCAGAGGAATCAGCCCCAGCATTTT.

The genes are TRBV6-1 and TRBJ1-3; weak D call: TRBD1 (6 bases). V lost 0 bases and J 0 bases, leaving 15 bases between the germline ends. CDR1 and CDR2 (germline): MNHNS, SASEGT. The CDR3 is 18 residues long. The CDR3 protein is CASSEATLGAASGNTIYF. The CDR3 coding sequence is TGTGCCAGCAGTGAAGCTACCCTGGGGGCGGCCTCTGGAAACACCATATATTTT.